This T cell receptor beta chain stems from a study of blood T cell repertoires in COVID-19 (dated by TCRdb to the early 2020s). Notes on the research overall: The collaborator samples originated in the United States, Italy and Spain and spanned the acute and convalescent phases of COVID-19. The prospective study material was composed of cDNA or gDNA derived from T cells, B-cell-depleted T cells, or PBMCs. Subjects who had been exposed to COVID-19, were actively infected with it, or had recovered from it provided the deeply sampled blood TCRbeta repertoires that made up the dataset. The repertoires were released in a freely available public database meant as a resource for research on the immune response to SARS-CoV-2. The samples were drawn from the first 160 participants of the ongoing ImmuneRACE study and from about 1,200 subjects provided by 6 global collaborators. The sample metadata nearly always contained a de-identified subject ID, COVID-19 status, age in years and sex. Where HLA class I and class II types were available, the types were taken from metadata supplied by the sample provider, not from assay-based typing. General conclusions and limits of the study: Clinical and demographic metadata were provided uncurated, with the amount varying by source and participant.

At one collaborating source in Seattle, patients were enrolled during active infection and were followed longitudinally through the course of disease. The collaborating institutions used their own protocols to collect whole blood in K2EDTA tubes. For TCRbeta analysis, collaborator samples were shipped as frozen whole blood, as isolated PBMCs, or as DNA extracted from either sample type. The immunoSEQ Assay, a bias-controlled multiplex PCR, was used to amplify TCRbeta CDR3 regions from genomic DNA. From the authors' description of their analysis: Within the assay, amplification of reference gene primers was used to estimate how many nucleated cells each sample contained. Sequence reads were collapsed and filtered to measure the absolute abundance of every unique TCRbeta CDR3 rearrangement. Productive Simpson clonality was computed per sample as the square root of Simpson's diversity index over productive rearrangements. TCRdb took this table from immuneACCESS and kept in-frame rearrangements with V and J called. Such tables lack part of the clones; where checked against another copy, unresolved V genes explain under half of the gap, and the rest is unexplained. D and trimming were read from the DNA, whereas the V and J calls and clone size are those reported in that table. Counted in this sample were about 230,000 clones; about nine tenths of them appeared once. Roughly 11% of the sample is taken by the ten largest.

With respect to this clone: Its cognate antigen has yet to be identified. Base qualities are not provided; no much larger clone lies one nucleotide away.

Sequenced input: peripheral blood. The source of this sequence is a man between 50 and 59 years old with COVID-19, enrolled during active disease.

The bases read TGTGCCAGCAGTAAGACAGGAGGCTTTTCACCCCTCCACTTT. Its coded protein is CASSKTGGFSPLHF. The chain is encoded by TRBV6-5 joined to TRBJ1-6; perhaps TRBD1 is the D gene, with 6 bases matching. CDR1 and CDR2 are read off the germline V gene as MNHEY and SVGAGI. The CDR3 runs 14 residues from the cysteine to the phenylalanine. Only the CDR3 part of the read is kept: 42 bases, read in frame from the first base. Trimming takes 5 bases from V and 9 bases from J, and the germline ends sit 14 bases apart.